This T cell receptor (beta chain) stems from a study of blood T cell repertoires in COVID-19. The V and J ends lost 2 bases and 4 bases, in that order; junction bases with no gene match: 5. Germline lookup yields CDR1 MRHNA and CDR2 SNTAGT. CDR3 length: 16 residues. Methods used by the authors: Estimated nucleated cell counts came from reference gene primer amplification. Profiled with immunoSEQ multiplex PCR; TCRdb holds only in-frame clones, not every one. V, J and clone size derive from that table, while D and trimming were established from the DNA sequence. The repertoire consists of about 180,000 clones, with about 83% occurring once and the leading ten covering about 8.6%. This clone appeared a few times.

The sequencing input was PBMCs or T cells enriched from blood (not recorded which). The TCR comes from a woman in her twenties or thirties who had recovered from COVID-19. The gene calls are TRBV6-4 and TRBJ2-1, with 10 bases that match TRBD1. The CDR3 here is CASSDGGTGDYNEQFF. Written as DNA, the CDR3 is TGTGCCAGCAGTGACGGTGGGACAGGGGATTACAATGAGCAGTTCTTC.